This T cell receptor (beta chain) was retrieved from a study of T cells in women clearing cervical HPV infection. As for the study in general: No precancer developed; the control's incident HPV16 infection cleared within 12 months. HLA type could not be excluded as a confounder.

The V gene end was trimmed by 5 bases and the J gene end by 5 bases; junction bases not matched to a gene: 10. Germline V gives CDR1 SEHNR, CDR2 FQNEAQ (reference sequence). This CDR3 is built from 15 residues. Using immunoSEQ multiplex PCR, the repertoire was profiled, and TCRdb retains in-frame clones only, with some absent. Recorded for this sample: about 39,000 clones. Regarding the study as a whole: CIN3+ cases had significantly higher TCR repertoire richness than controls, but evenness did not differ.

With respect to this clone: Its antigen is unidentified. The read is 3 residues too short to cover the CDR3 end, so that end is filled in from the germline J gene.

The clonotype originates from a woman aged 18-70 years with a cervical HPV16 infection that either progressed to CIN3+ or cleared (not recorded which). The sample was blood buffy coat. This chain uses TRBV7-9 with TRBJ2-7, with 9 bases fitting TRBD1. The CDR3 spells CASSTRTGGRDEQYF. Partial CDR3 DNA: TGTGCCAGCAGCACTCGAACAGGGGGCAGGGACGAG.